Listed below are T cell receptor beta chains from one sample, sequenced in a study of cytomegalovirus exposure and HLA in healthy donors. The assay was immunoSEQ multiplex PCR, and TCRdb's table has in-frame clones only and misses some. The sample records more than 45,000 clones, 91% being singletons. Sequenced sample: PBMCs. Receptors were obtained from a woman aged 30 to 39 in good health and CMV-seronegative. Each CDR3 is given without its conserved first and last residue.

J	V	CDR3
TRBJ2-7	TRBV30	AWSAEGQGGYEQY
TRBJ2-3	TRBV27	ASSLSDLFLAGVGMTDTQY
TRBJ2-1	TRBV27	ASSLGLAGGSEQF
TRBJ2-5	TRBV5-1	ASSLAPGGAETQY
TRBJ2-7	TRBV27	ASSWGTSGSYEQY
TRBJ1-2	TRBV30	AWMGGNYGYT
TRBJ1-4	TRBV2	ASRSAVEEKLF
TRBJ2-1	TRBV6-1	ASEDRLYSYNEQF
TRBJ2-7	TRBV19	ASSPGTGSSYEQY
TRBJ1-1	TRBV7-8	ASSPRPTGQGLKSTEAF
TRBJ2-3	TRBV14	ASSQVGGSGADTQY
TRBJ1-2	TRBV5-6	ASSLIPLQGAGYGYT
TRBJ2-3	TRBV19	ASSIAPPTSGRAYTDTQY
TRBJ2-7	TRBV9	ASSVDPAGVYEQY
TRBJ2-7	TRBV7-6	ASSAGTSGRAYEQY
TRBJ1-5	TRBV16	ASSQSRPGGQPQH
TRBJ1-2	TRBV30	AWSRDRPYGYT
TRBJ1-1	TRBV11-3	ASSLGRGKNTEAF
TRBJ2-1	TRBV29-1	SVAGDRGARGGEQF
TRBJ1-1	TRBV5-5	ASSKPTGTENTEAF
TRBJ2-1	TRBV9	ASSATGQQTHNEQF
TRBJ1-2	TRBV18	ASSPPAENYGYT
TRBJ2-7	TRBV4-1	ASSQTTSGSYEQY
TRBJ1-5	TRBV30	AWSTTGENQPQH
TRBJ2-1	TRBV12-5	ASASDRGNEQF
TRBJ2-4	TRBV5-4	ASSSKTSGKNIQY
TRBJ2-7	TRBV6-9	ASTGLAGSREY
TRBJ2-1	TRBV13	ASSSGDGNEQF
TRBJ2-1	TRBV7-2	ASSILAGGGGEQF
TRBJ1-2	TRBV7-8	ASSPRDRGVNGYT
TRBJ2-5	TRBV25-1	ASSEVFIGDQETQY
TRBJ2-1	TRBV5-4	ASSRQGSSYNEQF
TRBJ1-5	TRBV27	ASSRGQGANQPQH
TRBJ1-5	TRBV4-1	ASSRLQATGQPQH
TRBJ2-3	TRBV25-1	ASTDRVRTDTQY
TRBJ2-1	TRBV30	AWSAGTGYVYNEQF
TRBJ2-1	TRBV4-1	ASSQVPGGSSYNEQF
TRBJ2-7	TRBV2	ASRDRGTYEQY
TRBJ2-1	TRBV27	ASSLPPPRYNEQF
TRBJ1-2	TRBV5-5	ASRLRGSDGYT
TRBJ2-3	TRBV29-1	SVESWRGTDTQY
TRBJ2-3	TRBV5-1	ASSLGQFGTDTQY
TRBJ2-7	TRBV7-3	ASSVTGGSYEQY
TRBJ2-7	TRBV18	ASSPPAQNYSYEQY
TRBJ1-4	TRBV10-3	AIREQGAGEKLF
TRBJ1-1	TRBV4-2	ASSPGTGAVGTEAF
TRBJ2-2	TRBV5-6	ASSLRRLDTGELF
TRBJ1-1	TRBV21-1	ASTERAAGGLSFRNTEAF
TRBJ1-4	TRBV25-1	ASRQDTTNEKLF
TRBJ1-5	TRBV25-1	ASSVGSQPQH